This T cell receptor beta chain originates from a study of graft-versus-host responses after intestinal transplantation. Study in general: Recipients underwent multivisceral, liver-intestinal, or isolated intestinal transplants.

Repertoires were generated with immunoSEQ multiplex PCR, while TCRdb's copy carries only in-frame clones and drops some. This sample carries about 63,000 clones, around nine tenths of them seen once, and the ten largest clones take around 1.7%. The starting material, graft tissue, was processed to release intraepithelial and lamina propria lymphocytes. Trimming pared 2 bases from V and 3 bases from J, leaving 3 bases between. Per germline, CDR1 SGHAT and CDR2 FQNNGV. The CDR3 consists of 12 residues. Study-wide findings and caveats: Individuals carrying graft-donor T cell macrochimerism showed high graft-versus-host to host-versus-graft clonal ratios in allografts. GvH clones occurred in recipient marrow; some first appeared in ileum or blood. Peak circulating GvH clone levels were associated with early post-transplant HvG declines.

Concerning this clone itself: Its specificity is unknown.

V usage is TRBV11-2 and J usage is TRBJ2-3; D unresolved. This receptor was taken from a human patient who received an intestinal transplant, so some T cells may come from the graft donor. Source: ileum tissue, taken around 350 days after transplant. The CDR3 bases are TGTGCCAGCAGCTTATGGACAGATACGCAGTATTTT. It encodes CASSLWTDTQYF.